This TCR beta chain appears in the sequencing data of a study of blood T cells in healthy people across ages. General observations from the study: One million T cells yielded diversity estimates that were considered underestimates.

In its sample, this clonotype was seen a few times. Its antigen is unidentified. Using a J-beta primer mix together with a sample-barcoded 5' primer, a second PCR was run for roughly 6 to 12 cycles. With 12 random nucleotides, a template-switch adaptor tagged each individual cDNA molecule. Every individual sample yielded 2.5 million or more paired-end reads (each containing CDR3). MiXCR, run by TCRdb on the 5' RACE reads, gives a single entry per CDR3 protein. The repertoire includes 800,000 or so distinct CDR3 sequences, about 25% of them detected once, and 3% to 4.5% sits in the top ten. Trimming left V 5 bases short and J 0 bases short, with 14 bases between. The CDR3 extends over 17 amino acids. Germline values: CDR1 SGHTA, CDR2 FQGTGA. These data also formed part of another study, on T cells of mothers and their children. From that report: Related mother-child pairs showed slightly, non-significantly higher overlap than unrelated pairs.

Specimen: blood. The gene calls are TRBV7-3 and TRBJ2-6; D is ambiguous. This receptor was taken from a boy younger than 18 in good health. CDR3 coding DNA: TGTGCCAGCAGCCGGAAAGGGTCAACCTCTGGGGCCAACGTCCTGACTTTC. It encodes CASSRKGSTSGANVLTF.